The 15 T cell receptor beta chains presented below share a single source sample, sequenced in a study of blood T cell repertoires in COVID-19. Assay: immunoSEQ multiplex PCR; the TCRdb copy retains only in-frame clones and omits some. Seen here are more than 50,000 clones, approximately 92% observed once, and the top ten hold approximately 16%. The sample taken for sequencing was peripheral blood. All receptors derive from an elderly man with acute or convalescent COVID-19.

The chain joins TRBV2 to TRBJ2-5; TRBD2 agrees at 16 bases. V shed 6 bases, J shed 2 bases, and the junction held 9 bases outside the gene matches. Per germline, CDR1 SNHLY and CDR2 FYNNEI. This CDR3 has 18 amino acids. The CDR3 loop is CASRRGLAGGRRQETQYF. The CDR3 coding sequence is TGTGCCAGCAGACGGGGACTAGCGGGGGGGCGGCGACAAGAGACCCAGTACTTC. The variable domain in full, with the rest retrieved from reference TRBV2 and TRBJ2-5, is EPEVTQTPSHQVTQMGQEVILRCVPISNHLYFYWYRQILGQKVEFLVSFYNNEISEKSEIFDDQFSVERPDGSNFTLKIRSTKLEDSAMYFCASRRGLAGGRRQETQYFGPGTRLLVL.

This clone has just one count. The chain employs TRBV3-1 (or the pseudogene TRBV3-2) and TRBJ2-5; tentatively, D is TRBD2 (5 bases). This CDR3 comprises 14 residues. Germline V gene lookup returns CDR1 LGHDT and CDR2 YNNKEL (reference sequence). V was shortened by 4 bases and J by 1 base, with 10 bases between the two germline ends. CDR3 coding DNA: TGTGCCAGCAGCCCCCGGACTTCCCAAGAGACCCAGTACTTC. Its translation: CASSPRTSQETQYF.

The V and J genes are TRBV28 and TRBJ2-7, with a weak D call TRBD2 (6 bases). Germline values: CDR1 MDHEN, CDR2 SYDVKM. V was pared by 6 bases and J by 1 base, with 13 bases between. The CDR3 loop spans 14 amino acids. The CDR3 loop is CASRDGTSSYEQYF. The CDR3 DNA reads TGTGCCAGCAGGGACGGGACTTCTTCCTACGAGCAGTACTTC.

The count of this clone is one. CDR3 coding DNA: TGTGCCAGCAGCTTACAGACAGGGTTGAATGAAAAACTGTTTTTT. Protein sequence: CASSLQTGLNEKLFF. The genes are TRBV7-6 and TRBJ1-4; TRBD1 matches at 7 bases. Germline CDR1 SGHVS, CDR2 FNYEAQ. V lost 2 bases and J lost 5; bases outside the gene matches: 5. The CDR3 is 15 residues long.

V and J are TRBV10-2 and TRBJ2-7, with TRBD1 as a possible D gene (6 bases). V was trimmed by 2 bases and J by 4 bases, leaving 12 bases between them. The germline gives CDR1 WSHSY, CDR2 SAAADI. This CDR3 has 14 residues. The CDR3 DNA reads TGCGCCAGCAGTGAGAGCCAGGGGATATACGAGCAGTACTTC. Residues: CASSESQGIYEQYF.

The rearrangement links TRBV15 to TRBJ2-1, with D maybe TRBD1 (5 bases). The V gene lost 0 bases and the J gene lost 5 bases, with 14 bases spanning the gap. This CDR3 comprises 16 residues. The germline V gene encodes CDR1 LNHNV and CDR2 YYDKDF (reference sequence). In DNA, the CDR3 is TGTGCCACCAGCAGAGAAGTGGCAGGGCTAAACAATGAGCAGTTCTTC. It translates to CATSREVAGLNNEQFF.

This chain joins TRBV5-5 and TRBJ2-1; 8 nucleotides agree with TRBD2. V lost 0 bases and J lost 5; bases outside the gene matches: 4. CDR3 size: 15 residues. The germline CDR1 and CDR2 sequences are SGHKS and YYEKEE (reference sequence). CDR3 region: CASSLVAGPNNEQFF. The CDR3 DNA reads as TGTGCCAGCAGCTTGGTAGCGGGGCCTAACAATGAGCAGTTCTTC.

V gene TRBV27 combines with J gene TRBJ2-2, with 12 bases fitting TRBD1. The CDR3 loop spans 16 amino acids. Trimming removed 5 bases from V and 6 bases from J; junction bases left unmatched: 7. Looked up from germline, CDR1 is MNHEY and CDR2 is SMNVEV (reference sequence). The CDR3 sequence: CASSPGQGARPGELFF. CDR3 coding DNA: TGTGCCAGCAGTCCGGGACAGGGGGCGCGTCCCGGGGAGCTGTTTTTT.

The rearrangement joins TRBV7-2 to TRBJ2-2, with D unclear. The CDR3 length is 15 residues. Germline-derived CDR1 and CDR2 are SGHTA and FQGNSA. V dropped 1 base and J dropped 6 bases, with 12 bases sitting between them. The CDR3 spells CASSLVGNQAGELFF. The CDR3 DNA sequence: TGTGCCAGCAGCTTAGTGGGTAATCAGGCCGGGGAGCTGTTTTTT.

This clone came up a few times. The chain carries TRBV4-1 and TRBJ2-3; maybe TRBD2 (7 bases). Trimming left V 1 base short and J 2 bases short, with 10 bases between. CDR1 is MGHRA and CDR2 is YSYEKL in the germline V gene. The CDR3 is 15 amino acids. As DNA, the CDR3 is TGCGCCAGCAGCCAAGGGGAGGGGGTCACAGATACGCAGTATTTT. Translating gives CASSQGEGVTDTQYF.

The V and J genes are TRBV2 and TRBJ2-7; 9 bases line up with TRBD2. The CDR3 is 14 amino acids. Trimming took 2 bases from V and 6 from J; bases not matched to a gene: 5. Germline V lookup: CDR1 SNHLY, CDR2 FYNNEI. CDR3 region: CASSESGLAIEQYF. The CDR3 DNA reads TGTGCCAGCAGTGAAAGTGGACTAGCGATCGAGCAGTACTTC.

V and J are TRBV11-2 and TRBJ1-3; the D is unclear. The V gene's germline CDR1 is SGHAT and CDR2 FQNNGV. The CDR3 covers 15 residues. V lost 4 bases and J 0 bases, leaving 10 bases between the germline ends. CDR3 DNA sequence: TGTGCCAGCAGCTCGAGCTTTCACTCTGGAAACACCATATATTTT. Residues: CASSSSFHSGNTIYF.

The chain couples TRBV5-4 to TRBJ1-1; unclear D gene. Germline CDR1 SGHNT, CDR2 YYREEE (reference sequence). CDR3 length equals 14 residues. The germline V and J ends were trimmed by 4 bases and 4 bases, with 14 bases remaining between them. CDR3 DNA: TGTGCCAGCAGCCCTCGCGGCGAGAGCACTGAAGCTTTCTTT. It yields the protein CASSPRGESTEAFF.

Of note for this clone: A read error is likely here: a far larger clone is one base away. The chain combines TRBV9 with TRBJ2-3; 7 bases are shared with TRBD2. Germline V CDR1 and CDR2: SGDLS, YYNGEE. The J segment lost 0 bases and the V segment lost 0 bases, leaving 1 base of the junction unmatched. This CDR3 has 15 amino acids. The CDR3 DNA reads TGTGCCAGCAGCGTAGCGGGGGGTAGCACAGATACGCAGTATTTT. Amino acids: CASSVAGGSTDTQYF.

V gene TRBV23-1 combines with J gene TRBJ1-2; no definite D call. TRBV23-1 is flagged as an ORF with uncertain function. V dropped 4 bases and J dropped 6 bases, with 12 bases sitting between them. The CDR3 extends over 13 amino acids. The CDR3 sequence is CASSPLPRDGYTF. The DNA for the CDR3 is TGCGCCAGCAGTCCTCTCCCCCGGGATGGCTACACCTTC.